This T cell receptor beta chain originates from a study of breast tumors, draining lymph nodes, adjacent tissues. The CDR3 covers 14 residues. Germline CDR1 MNHNS, CDR2 SASEGT. V was shortened by 4 bases and J by 4 bases, with 10 bases between the two germline ends. TCRdb passed the multiplex PCR reads through MiXCR, listing each CDR3 protein once. The table lists 200,000 to 250,000 distinct CDR3 sequences, 30% to 35% of them singletons. This clonotype came up many times. Its antigen is not known. Study results and caveats: Tumor T cell lymph node origin was a supported hypothesis, not proven. Tumors had less TCR diversity than lymph nodes, more than nontumor tissue.

Samples came from axillary lymph nodes draining the breast cancer. Sequencing input: axillary lymph node tissue. This TCR derives from a female donor with breast cancer. Some clones in this sample may be carry-over from other donors' samples. The chain links TRBV6-1 to TRBJ2-2, with D possibly being TRBD2 (6 bases). The DNA of the CDR3 is TGTGCCAGCAGTGCCAACGGGGGCACCGGGGAGCTGTTTTTT. It encodes CASSANGGTGELFF.